Listed below are T cell receptor beta chains from one sample, sequenced in a study of Ad26.COV2.S vaccination and SARS-CoV-2 variants. Data came from immunoSEQ multiplex PCR; TCRdb stores just in-frame clones and leaves some out. The data show about 350,000 clones, with about 87% seen just once and around 5.8% held by the top ten. The specimen comprised peripheral blood, sampled in a trial of Ad26.COV2.S vaccine versus placebo. The receptor source for this set is a person aged 18-65 years who received the Ad26.COV2.S COVID-19 vaccine or a placebo. Both conserved end residues are part of each CDR3. D genes are given only for firm matches. A clone size is listed for some rows: how often the clone was seen (once, few, many), or a class if it is expanded.

clone_size,d_call,j_call,v_call,cdr3_nt,cdr3_aa
.,.,TRBJ1-1,TRBV4-3,TGCGCCAGCAGCCAAGAAATAAAGAACACTGAAGCTTTCTTT,CASSQEIKNTEAFF
.,.,TRBJ1-2,TRBV28,TGTGCCAGCATGCCGTCAGGGTCTAGCTATGGCTACACCTTC,CASMPSGSSYGYTF
.,.,TRBJ1-1,TRBV7-9,TGTGCCAGCAGCTTAGTCTGGCAGGGGAGGATGAACACTGAAGCTTTCTTT,CASSLVWQGRMNTEAFF
.,.,TRBJ2-7,TRBV5-3,TGTGCCAGAAGCGTCCTTCGGGGGAGCTGGTACGAGCAGTACTTC,CARSVLRGSWYEQYF
.,.,TRBJ1-4,TRBV30,TGTGCCTGGAGTGTAACCAGACGGACCTCAGGGGTTGAAAAACTGTTTTTT,CAWSVTRRTSGVEKLFF
.,.,TRBJ1-5,TRBV6-2/TRBV6-3,TGTGCCAGCAGTTATGGGGGCAATCAGCCCCAGCATTTT,CASSYGGNQPQHF
.,.,TRBJ2-2,TRBV6-6,TGTGCCAGCAGTTTTCGGTCAGGGCTCGGGGAGCTGTTTTTT,CASSFRSGLGELFF
few,.,TRBJ1-4,TRBV6-5,TGTGCCAGCAGATCAGGAGCAACTAATGAAAAACTGTTTTTT,CASRSGATNEKLFF
.,.,TRBJ2-2,TRBV7-3,TGTGCCAGCAGCTTCATCCGCGGGCGGAACACCGGGGAGCTGTTTTTT,CASSFIRGRNTGELFF
.,TRBD1,TRBJ2-7,TRBV19,TGTGCCAGTAGTTTGAGCCCGGGACAGGGATCCTACGAGCAGTACTTC,CASSLSPGQGSYEQYF
once,.,TRBJ1-6,TRBV11-2,TGTGCCAGCAGCCTCGTGGGTAATTCACCCCTCCACTTT,CASSLVGNSPLHF
.,.,TRBJ2-7,TRBV4-1,TGCGCCAGCAAAAGTCCCAAGCAGGGCGAGCAGTACTTC,CASKSPKQGEQYF
.,TRBD1,TRBJ2-1,TRBV7-2,TGTGCCAGCAGCTTAAAACAGGGGGTTAGTGAGCAGTTCTTC,CASSLKQGVSEQFF
.,TRBD2,TRBJ2-5,TRBV3-1/TRBV3-2,TGTGCCAGCAGCATTCGGCGGGGGGGATTGTCAGAGACCCAGTACTTC,CASSIRRGGLSETQYF
.,TRBD2,TRBJ2-3,TRBV14,TGTGCCAGCAGCCAATCCCGCGGGAGGGCAGATACGCAGTATTTT,CASSQSRGRADTQYF
.,TRBD1,TRBJ1-1,TRBV19,TGTGCCAGTAGTATAGCGCCGGGACAGGGGATCACTGAAGCTTTCTTT,CASSIAPGQGITEAFF
.,.,TRBJ1-2,TRBV3-1/TRBV3-2,TGTGCCAGCAGCCAAGCACCGGACTATGGCTACACCTTC,CASSQAPDYGYTF
.,.,TRBJ1-3,TRBV9,TGTGCCAGCAGCGTCGGATTTGACAGGAGCCACACCATATATTTT,CASSVGFDRSHTIYF
.,.,TRBJ1-2,TRBV7-8,TGTGCCAGCAGCCGGCGGACTGATGGCTACACCTTC,CASSRRTDGYTF
.,.,TRBJ1-2,TRBV9,TGTGCCAGCAGCGGCCCAGGGCCTCTAAGGGGTGGCTACACCTTC,CASSGPGPLRGGYTF
once,TRBD1,TRBJ1-2,TRBV7-9,TGTGCCAGCAGCTTAGGGGACAGCAACTATGGCTACACCTTC,CASSLGDSNYGYTF
.,TRBD2,TRBJ2-3,TRBV3-1/TRBV3-2,TGTGCCAGCAGCCAAGCTGGACTAGTAGGCGCAGATACGCAGTATTTT,CASSQAGLVGADTQYF
few,.,TRBJ2-7,TRBV7-9,TGTGCCAGCACACGGGGCTCCTACGAGCAGTACTTC,CASTRGSYEQYF
.,.,TRBJ1-1,TRBV3-1/TRBV3-2,TGTGCCAGCAGCCAAGACCGGGGCACGAACACTGAAGCTTTCTTT,CASSQDRGTNTEAFF
.,.,TRBJ1-5,TRBV6-2/TRBV6-3,TGTGCCAGCAGTTACTCGACGGGCTCTTCTAGCAATCAGCCCCAGCATTTT,CASSYSTGSSSNQPQHF
.,.,TRBJ1-1,TRBV30,TGTGCCTGGAGTGTTAGGGTCGACGGGGCTGAAGCTTTCTTT,CAWSVRVDGAEAFF
.,.,TRBJ2-1,TRBV5-1,TGCGCCAGCAGCTTACAGGACGTGGAGGGGGAGCAGTTCTTC,CASSLQDVEGEQFF
.,.,TRBJ1-1,TRBV5-1,TGCGCCAGCAGCTTGGGTCCAGGGGCTATGAACACTGAAGCTTTCTTT,CASSLGPGAMNTEAFF
.,.,TRBJ2-7,TRBV9,TGTGCCAGCAGCGTAGGGGACGAGCAGTACTTC,CASSVGDEQYF
.,.,TRBJ2-2,TRBV3-1/TRBV3-2,TGTGCCAGCAGCCAGATCGGTATCGGGGAGCTGTTTTTT,CASSQIGIGELFF
.,.,TRBJ2-6,TRBV12-5,TGTGCTAGTGCCCGCTCTGGGGCCAACGTCCTGACTTTC,CASARSGANVLTF
.,.,TRBJ2-2,TRBV24-1,TGTGCCACCAGTGATTCTTTGGCAGGGGTTACCGGGGAGCTGTTTTTT,CATSDSLAGVTGELFF
.,.,TRBJ1-5,TRBV15,TGTGCCTCCCTTTCTAGGCCCCAGCATTTT,CASLSRPQHF
.,.,TRBJ2-7,TRBV21-1,TGTGCCAGCAGCCCAGACTTAGGACAGGGCTATCCAGACGAGCAGTACTTC,CASSPDLGQGYPDEQYF
.,TRBD1,TRBJ2-7,TRBV6-5,TGTGCCAGCAGACCCGGGACAGGGGACTACGAGCAGTACTTC,CASRPGTGDYEQYF
.,.,TRBJ2-5,TRBV5-1,TGCGCCAGCACCTACACAGGATCCCAAGAGACCCAGTACTTC,CASTYTGSQETQYF
.,.,TRBJ2-7,TRBV9,TGTGCCAGCAGCCCAATTCGGGACTTCTCCTACGAGCAGTACTTC,CASSPIRDFSYEQYF
.,.,TRBJ2-3,TRBV6-2/TRBV6-3,TGTGCCAGCAGCCCCCAGGTATTTATGGCGGGGGCCCGCACAGATACGCAGTATTTT,CASSPQVFMAGARTDTQYF
.,TRBD1,TRBJ2-7,TRBV27,TGTGCCAGCAGTTTATCGGGACAGGGGGGAGGCGAGCAGTACTTC,CASSLSGQGGGEQYF
.,.,TRBJ1-5,TRBV30,TGTGCCTGGAGGGGGGGACGGAATCAGCCCCAGCATTTT,CAWRGGRNQPQHF
.,.,TRBJ1-2,TRBV7-2,TGTGCCAGCAGCTTAGCGTGGGTGGGGGGCTATGGCTACACCTTC,CASSLAWVGGYGYTF
.,.,TRBJ2-2,TRBV2,TGTGCCAGCATTGGGGAACAAATTGGCACCGGGGAGCTGTTTTTT,CASIGEQIGTGELFF
.,TRBD2,TRBJ2-2,TRBV11-3,TGTGCCAGCAGCTTGGGACTAGCGGGTTCCACCGGGGAGCTGTTTTTT,CASSLGLAGSTGELFF